Listed here is a single T cell receptor beta chain. A much larger clone lies one base from this, so it may be a read error. This entry is derived from a study of molecular identifiers for immune sequencing clone quantification. Across the whole study: The replicates split RNA from roughly 20,000 or 100,000 naive CD8 cells five ways and sequenced four.

With listed TCR primers and previously described methods, bulk TCR libraries were prepared. TCRdb re-derived calls from the PCR reads in MiXCR, one entry per CDR3 protein. The sample yields about half a million distinct CDR3 sequences, around 23% seen once. Using a CD8+CD4-CCR7+CD45RA+ phenotype, naive CD8 T cells were sorted. The sequenced sample consisted of naive CD8+ T cells from blood, with Jurkat cell RNA spiked in. Documented subset: FACS-sorted CD8+CD4-CCR7+CD45RA+ naive T cells. The TCR was taken from a human donor in good health. Some libraries in this study had Jurkat cell RNA spiked in.

The DNA of the CDR3 is TGTGCCAGCAGCGTATACGTGAACACTGAAGTTTTCTTT. Translating it yields CASSVYVNTEVFF. This rearrangement joins TRBV9 to TRBJ1-1, with no clear D. The CDR3 consists of 13 residues. The germline V gene has CDR1 SGDLS and CDR2 YYNGEE.